In this sample, the clone carrying this T cell receptor (beta chain) turned up a few times. Deletions cut 1 base from V and 7 bases from J, with 11 bases between. CDR1 SGHRS and CDR2 YFSETQ come from the germline V gene. The CDR3 runs 14 residues. Participants, about 18 to 89 years old, spanned around 25 US areas. Cohorts were assigned according to the clinical history that participants reported. These data come from a study of blood T cell repertoires in COVID-19. Across the whole study: The cDNA or gDNA used as material had been derived from T cells, B-cell-depleted T cells, or PBMCs.

Original methodology: Reference gene primer amplification gave estimated nucleated cell counts. TCRdb's table, derived via immunoSEQ multiplex PCR, lists solely in-frame clones and lacks some. That table gives V, J and clone size, and the DNA gave D and trimming. The sample shows about 280,000 clones, around 83% of them seen only once. The source of this sequence is a middle-aged man who had been exposed to COVID-19. The gene calls are TRBV5-1 and TRBJ2-2, with D maybe TRBD2 (6 bases). The specimen was PBMCs or T cells enriched from blood (not recorded which). CDR3 in amino acids: CASSLNSGYGELFF. The DNA of the CDR3 is TGCGCCAGCAGCTTGAATAGCGGATACGGGGAGCTGTTTTTT.